Listed below are T cell receptor beta chains from one sample, sequenced in a study of T-cell memory formation after mild COVID-19. TCRdb reprocessed the 5' RACE reads via MiXCR and lists one record per CDR3 protein. Found here are about 540,000 distinct CDR3 sequences, just over 20% of them singletons; the top ten hold roughly an eighth. The sequenced sample consisted of PBMCs or a T cell subset sorted from them (not recorded which). The source of these receptors is an adult woman who had mild COVID-19 (a few samples of this study predate the infection). Cell type and time point are not known. CDR3s include the opening cysteine and the closing phenylalanine or tryptophan. Each record gives: D gene, clone size, V gene, J gene, CDR3 DNA, CDR3 protein. The D gene is left open where the match is weak. Part of the rows lack a size; the others show once, few, many or a class for expanded clones.

d_gene: TRBD1; abundance: many; v_gene: TRBV24-1; j_gene: TRBJ2-7; CDR3nt: TGTGCCACCAGTGAGACAGGGGCCTACGAGCAGTACTTC; CDR3aa: CATSETGAYEQYF
d_gene: NA; abundance: NA; v_gene: TRBV18; j_gene: TRBJ2-1; CDR3nt: TGTGCCAGCTCACCAACGACTAGCTACAATGAGCAGTTCTTC; CDR3aa: CASSPTTSYNEQFF
d_gene: NA; abundance: few; v_gene: TRBV12-3/TRBV12-4; j_gene: TRBJ2-7; CDR3nt: TGTGCCAGCAGTCCAAGCAGGCGTCTTTCCTACGAGCAGTACTTC; CDR3aa: CASSPSRRLSYEQYF
d_gene: TRBD1; abundance: few; v_gene: TRBV12-3/TRBV12-4; j_gene: TRBJ1-1; CDR3nt: TGTGCCAGCAGTCCGGTGGGGACAGGGAAAGGTCGCACTGAAGCTTTCTTT; CDR3aa: CASSPVGTGKGRTEAFF
d_gene: TRBD2; abundance: NA; v_gene: TRBV7-9; j_gene: TRBJ2-7; CDR3nt: TGTGCCAGCAGCTTGGGACTAGCGGGAAAGAGCTCCTACGAGCAGTACTTC; CDR3aa: CASSLGLAGKSSYEQYF
d_gene: TRBD1; abundance: few; v_gene: TRBV12-3/TRBV12-4; j_gene: TRBJ1-1; CDR3nt: TGTGCCAGCAGTTCCGAAACAGGGGTTGGCACTGAAGCTTTCTTT; CDR3aa: CASSSETGVGTEAFF
d_gene: NA; abundance: NA; v_gene: TRBV11-1; j_gene: TRBJ2-7; CDR3nt: TGTGCCAGCAGCCTCCTTGGGCCCCGACAGACGCGATTCTACGAGCAGTACTTC; CDR3aa: CASSLLGPRQTRFYEQYF
d_gene: TRBD1; abundance: NA; v_gene: TRBV5-1; j_gene: TRBJ2-3; CDR3nt: TGCGCCAGCAGCCGACTGGGACAGGGGAGCACAGATACGCAGTATTTT; CDR3aa: CASSRLGQGSTDTQYF
d_gene: TRBD1; abundance: few; v_gene: TRBV25-1; j_gene: TRBJ2-7; CDR3nt: TGTGCCAGCAGAGGGGGTCCGGGACAGGGGGCCCACGAGCAGTACTTC; CDR3aa: CASRGGPGQGAHEQYF
d_gene: TRBD1; abundance: few; v_gene: TRBV12-3/TRBV12-4; j_gene: TRBJ1-2; CDR3nt: TGTGCCAGCAGTCCCAGCGGACAGGGACCCGGAAACTATGGCTACACCTTC; CDR3aa: CASSPSGQGPGNYGYTF
d_gene: NA; abundance: NA; v_gene: TRBV3-1; j_gene: TRBJ2-7; CDR3nt: TGTGCCAGCAGCCAAGCCTTGAACGAGCAGTACTTC; CDR3aa: CASSQALNEQYF
d_gene: NA; abundance: NA; v_gene: TRBV6-5; j_gene: TRBJ2-2; CDR3nt: TGTGCCAGCAAGACGACGGCAGGGGGGGGGGAGCTGTTTTTT; CDR3aa: CASKTTAGGGELFF
d_gene: NA; abundance: NA; v_gene: TRBV24-1; j_gene: TRBJ2-1; CDR3nt: TGTGCCACCAGTGCTGGTTATGAGCAGTTCTTC; CDR3aa: CATSAGYEQFF
d_gene: TRBD1; abundance: few; v_gene: TRBV7-2; j_gene: TRBJ1-2; CDR3nt: TGTGCCAGCAGCAAAGGGACAGGCCTCTATGGCTACACCTTC; CDR3aa: CASSKGTGLYGYTF
d_gene: NA; abundance: few; v_gene: TRBV21-1; j_gene: TRBJ2-1; CDR3nt: TGTGCCAGCAGCAAAGCAGCTGGCAATGAGCAGTTCTTC; CDR3aa: CASSKAAGNEQFF
d_gene: TRBD2; abundance: few; v_gene: TRBV4-1; j_gene: TRBJ2-5; CDR3nt: TGCGCCAGCAGCCAAGAGCCTAGCGGGAGTCGGACGGAGACCCAGTACTTC; CDR3aa: CASSQEPSGSRTETQYF
d_gene: NA; abundance: NA; v_gene: TRBV30; j_gene: TRBJ1-1; CDR3nt: TGTGCCTGGAGTGGGATGGGGGGCACTGAAGCTTTCTTT; CDR3aa: CAWSGMGGTEAFF
d_gene: TRBD2; abundance: NA; v_gene: TRBV6-6; j_gene: TRBJ2-3; CDR3nt: TGTGCCAGCAGCCCAACTAGCGTAGGGACAGATACGCAGTATTTT; CDR3aa: CASSPTSVGTDTQYF
d_gene: TRBD1; abundance: NA; v_gene: TRBV4-2; j_gene: TRBJ2-7; CDR3nt: TGTGCCAGCAGCCAAGACCCGGACAGGGAAACCGAGCAGTACTTC; CDR3aa: CASSQDPDRETEQYF
d_gene: TRBD1; abundance: few; v_gene: TRBV24-1; j_gene: TRBJ1-2; CDR3nt: TGTGCCACCAGTCGACAGGGATACTATGGCTACACCTTC; CDR3aa: CATSRQGYYGYTF
d_gene: NA; abundance: few; v_gene: TRBV4-2; j_gene: TRBJ2-5; CDR3nt: TGTGCCAGCAGCCAAGCAGTCAGTCTCGGCGAGACCCAGTACTTC; CDR3aa: CASSQAVSLGETQYF
d_gene: NA; abundance: NA; v_gene: TRBV4-2; j_gene: TRBJ2-1; CDR3nt: TGTGCCAGCAGCCAAGATCGGGCTAGCGTGGGCTCCTACAATGAGCAGTTCTTC; CDR3aa: CASSQDRASVGSYNEQFF
d_gene: TRBD2; abundance: NA; v_gene: TRBV7-2; j_gene: TRBJ2-2; CDR3nt: TGTGCCAGCAGCCTCCGACTAGCGGCCCTCGGGGAGCTGTTTTTT; CDR3aa: CASSLRLAALGELFF
d_gene: NA; abundance: few; v_gene: TRBV6-1; j_gene: TRBJ2-1; CDR3nt: TGTGCCAGCAGGCAGGTCAATGAGCAGTTCTTC; CDR3aa: CASRQVNEQFF
d_gene: NA; abundance: few; v_gene: TRBV5-5; j_gene: TRBJ2-2; CDR3nt: TGTGCCAGCAGCCCCCAGGCAGCTGACACCGGGGAGCTGTTTTTT; CDR3aa: CASSPQAADTGELFF
d_gene: NA; abundance: few; v_gene: TRBV6-2/TRBV6-3; j_gene: TRBJ1-2; CDR3nt: TGTGCCAGCACCGACGGGAGTTACTATGGCTACACCTTC; CDR3aa: CASTDGSYYGYTF
d_gene: NA; abundance: few; v_gene: TRBV29-1; j_gene: TRBJ2-5; CDR3nt: TGCAGCGTTCATTCAGGGGATTGGGAGACCCAGTACTTC; CDR3aa: CSVHSGDWETQYF
d_gene: TRBD2; abundance: few; v_gene: TRBV7-9; j_gene: TRBJ2-1; CDR3nt: TGTGCCAGCAGCCATGCACTAGCGGGAGTTCAGGAAGAGCAGTTCTTC; CDR3aa: CASSHALAGVQEEQFF
d_gene: NA; abundance: NA; v_gene: TRBV15; j_gene: TRBJ2-7; CDR3nt: TGTGCCACCAGCAGACTGACGGGGAACTCCTACGAGCAGTACTTC; CDR3aa: CATSRLTGNSYEQYF
d_gene: TRBD2; abundance: NA; v_gene: TRBV12-3/TRBV12-4; j_gene: TRBJ2-1; CDR3nt: TGTGCCAGCAGTCCAGCGACTAGCGTTGAGCAGTTCTTC; CDR3aa: CASSPATSVEQFF
d_gene: NA; abundance: NA; v_gene: TRBV7-6; j_gene: TRBJ2-5; CDR3nt: TGTGCCAGCAGCCCACGTTCCCGTGGGGAGACCCAGTACTTC; CDR3aa: CASSPRSRGETQYF
d_gene: TRBD1; abundance: NA; v_gene: TRBV5-6; j_gene: TRBJ1-2; CDR3nt: TGTGCCAGCAGCTATCGGGACAGGGGAAACTATGGCTACACCTTC; CDR3aa: CASSYRDRGNYGYTF
d_gene: NA; abundance: many; v_gene: TRBV3-1; j_gene: TRBJ2-7; CDR3nt: TGTGCCAGCAGCCTAGGGACATCCGACGAGCAGTACTTC; CDR3aa: CASSLGTSDEQYF
d_gene: NA; abundance: few; v_gene: TRBV30; j_gene: TRBJ2-5; CDR3nt: TGTGCCTGGAGTGCTTACCTTGGGACCCAGTACTTC; CDR3aa: CAWSAYLGTQYF
d_gene: NA; abundance: NA; v_gene: TRBV5-1; j_gene: TRBJ1-2; CDR3nt: TGCGCCAGCAGCGAGACAGGCCTCAGCAACTATGGCTACACCTTC; CDR3aa: CASSETGLSNYGYTF
d_gene: TRBD1; abundance: NA; v_gene: TRBV2; j_gene: TRBJ1-5; CDR3nt: TGTGCCAGCAGTGAAGAGGGACAGGGAAATCAGCCCCAGCATTTT; CDR3aa: CASSEEGQGNQPQHF
d_gene: NA; abundance: few; v_gene: TRBV6-6; j_gene: TRBJ1-6; CDR3nt: TGTGCCAGCAGACCCCCCTCAGTTTCACCCCTCCACTTT; CDR3aa: CASRPPSVSPLHF
d_gene: TRBD2; abundance: few; v_gene: TRBV5-1; j_gene: TRBJ2-5; CDR3nt: TGCGCCAGCAGCTCTAGCGGGGGGACTGGGGAGACCCAGTACTTC; CDR3aa: CASSSSGGTGETQYF
d_gene: NA; abundance: few; v_gene: TRBV7-2; j_gene: TRBJ2-7; CDR3nt: TGTGCCAGCAGCTTAGGGCCTACTAGGTCCTACGAGCAGTACTTC; CDR3aa: CASSLGPTRSYEQYF
d_gene: NA; abundance: few; v_gene: TRBV7-3; j_gene: TRBJ2-1; CDR3nt: TGTGCCAGCAGCTTATCTAACAATGAGCAGTTCTTC; CDR3aa: CASSLSNNEQFF
d_gene: NA; abundance: NA; v_gene: TRBV11-2; j_gene: TRBJ1-2; CDR3nt: TGTGCCAGCAGCGAATATACAGGTTATGGCTACACCTTC; CDR3aa: CASSEYTGYGYTF
d_gene: TRBD1; abundance: NA; v_gene: TRBV6-1; j_gene: TRBJ2-7; CDR3nt: TGTGCCAGCAGCAGGACAGGTCCGGAGGACTTC; CDR3aa: CASSRTGPEDF
d_gene: NA; abundance: few; v_gene: TRBV24-1; j_gene: TRBJ2-6; CDR3nt: TGTGCCACCAGTGATAGGGCCAACGTCCTGACTTTC; CDR3aa: CATSDRANVLTF